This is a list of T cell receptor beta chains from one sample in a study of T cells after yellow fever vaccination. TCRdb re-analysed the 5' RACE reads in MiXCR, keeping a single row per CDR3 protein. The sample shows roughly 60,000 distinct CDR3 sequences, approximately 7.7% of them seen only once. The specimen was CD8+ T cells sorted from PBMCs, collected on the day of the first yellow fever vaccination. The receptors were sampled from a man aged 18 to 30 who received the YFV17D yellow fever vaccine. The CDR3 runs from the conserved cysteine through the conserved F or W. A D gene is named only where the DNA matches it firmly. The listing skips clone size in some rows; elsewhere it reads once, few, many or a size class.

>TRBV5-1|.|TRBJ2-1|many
CASSLTSLYYNEQFF
TGCGCCAGCAGCTTGACTAGTTTGTACTACAATGAGCAGTTCTTC
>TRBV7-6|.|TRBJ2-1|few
CASSLTEWNEQFF
TGTGCCAGCAGCTTAACCGAGTGGAATGAGCAGTTCTTC
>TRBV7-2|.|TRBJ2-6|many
CASSPLPSGANVLTF
TGTGCCAGCAGCCCCCTCCCCTCTGGGGCCAACGTCCTGACTTTC
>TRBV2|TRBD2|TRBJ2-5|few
CASEPPSGGHPETQYF
TGTGCCAGCGAGCCCCCCAGCGGGGGACATCCAGAGACCCAGTACTTC
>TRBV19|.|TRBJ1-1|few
CASSIAVNTEAFF
TGTGCCAGTAGTATAGCTGTGAACACTGAAGCTTTCTTT
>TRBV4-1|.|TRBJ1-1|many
CASSQVGRLNTEAFF
TGCGCCAGCAGCCAAGTCGGCAGGTTGAACACTGAAGCTTTCTTT
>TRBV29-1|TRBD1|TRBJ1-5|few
CSVDQGAGQPQHF
TGCAGCGTTGACCAGGGGGCCGGTCAGCCCCAGCATTTT
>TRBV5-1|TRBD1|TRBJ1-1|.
CASSAGTGGGNTEAFF
TGCGCCAGCAGCGCCGGGACAGGGGGCGGAAACACTGAAGCTTTCTTT
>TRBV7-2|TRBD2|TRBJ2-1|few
CASSLILAGLGHNEQFF
TGTGCCAGCAGCTTAATCCTAGCGGGGTTAGGCCACAATGAGCAGTTCTTC
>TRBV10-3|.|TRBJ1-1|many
CAISEEGNTEAFF
TGTGCCATCAGTGAAGAAGGGAACACTGAAGCTTTCTTT
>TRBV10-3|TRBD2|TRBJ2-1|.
CAISVGLAGSYNEHFF
TGTGCCATCAGTGTGGGACTAGCGGGTTCCTACAATGAGCATTTCTTC
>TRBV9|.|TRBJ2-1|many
CASSVGLEQFF
TGTGCCAGCAGTGTCGGTCTGGAGCAGTTCTTC
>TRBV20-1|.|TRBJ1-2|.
CSARVPGYGYTF
TGCAGTGCTAGAGTACCGGGGTATGGCTACACCTTC
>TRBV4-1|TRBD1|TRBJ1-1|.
CASSPYQGQGAGAFF
TGCGCCAGCAGCCCTTACCAGGGACAGGGGGCAGGGGCTTTCTTT
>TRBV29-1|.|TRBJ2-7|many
CSVPRGDYEQYF
TGCAGCGTTCCCAGGGGGGACTACGAGCAGTACTTC
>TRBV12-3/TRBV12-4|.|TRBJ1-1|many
CASSLSGEAFF
TGTGCCAGCAGTTTGTCCGGTGAAGCTTTCTTT
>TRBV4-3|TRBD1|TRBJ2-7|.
CASSHVTGGYEQYF
TGCGCCAGCAGCCATGTAACAGGGGGCTACGAGCAGTACTTC
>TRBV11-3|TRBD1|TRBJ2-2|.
CASSPDRTGNTGELFF
TGTGCCAGCAGCCCAGACCGGACAGGGAACACCGGGGAGCTGTTTTTT
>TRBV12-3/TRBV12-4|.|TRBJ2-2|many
CASSEQGSAGELFF
TGTGCCAGCAGTGAACAGGGTTCGGCCGGGGAGCTGTTTTTT
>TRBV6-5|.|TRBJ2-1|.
CASSFQGSRLYNEQFF
TGTGCCAGCAGTTTCCAAGGCTCCCGACTTTACAATGAGCAGTTCTTC
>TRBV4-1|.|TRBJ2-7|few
CASSQGGPYEQYF
TGCGCCAGCAGCCAAGGGGGACCTTACGAGCAGTACTTC
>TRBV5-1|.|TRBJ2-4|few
CASSSGTLTKNIQYF
TGCGCCAGCAGCTCCGGGACACTCACCAAAAACATTCAGTACTTC
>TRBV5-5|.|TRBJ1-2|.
CASSLPGEIGGYTF
TGTGCCAGCAGCTTGCCAGGGGAAATTGGTGGCTACACCTTC
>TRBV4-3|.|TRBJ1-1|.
CASSQDETEAFF
TGCGCCAGCAGCCAAGATGAAACTGAAGCTTTCTTT
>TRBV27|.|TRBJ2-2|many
CASSLFLNTGELFF
TGTGCCAGCAGTTTATTTCTGAACACCGGGGAGCTGTTTTTT
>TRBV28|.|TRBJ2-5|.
CANKAGQGSQETQYF
TGTGCCAACAAGGCCGGGCAGGGGAGTCAAGAGACCCAGTACTTC
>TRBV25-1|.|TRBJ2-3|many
CASREPSNTDTQYF
TGTGCCAGCAGAGAACCCTCAAACACAGATACGCAGTATTTT
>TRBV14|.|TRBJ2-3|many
CASSQGVPQYF
TGTGCCAGCAGCCAAGGGGTCCCGCAGTATTTT
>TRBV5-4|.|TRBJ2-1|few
CASSFFVQANEQFF
TGTGCCAGCAGCTTTTTCGTCCAGGCCAATGAGCAGTTCTTC
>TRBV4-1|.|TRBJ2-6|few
CASSQDQPGSGANVLTF
TGCGCCAGCAGCCAAGATCAGCCGGGCTCTGGGGCCAACGTCCTGACTTTC
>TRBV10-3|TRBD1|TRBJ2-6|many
CAISWDRGPSGANVLTF
TGTGCCATCAGTTGGGACAGGGGGCCATCTGGGGCCAACGTCCTGACTTTC
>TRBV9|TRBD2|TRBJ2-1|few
CASSVRLAGGYNEQFF
TGTGCCAGCAGCGTTCGACTAGCGGGGGGTTACAATGAGCAGTTCTTC
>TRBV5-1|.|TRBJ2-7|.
CASSLGVDSYEQYF
TGCGCCAGCAGCTTGGGGGTAGATTCCTACGAGCAGTACTTC
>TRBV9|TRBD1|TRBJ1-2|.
CASSTGAYGYTF
TGTGCCAGCAGCACAGGGGCCTATGGCTACACCTTC
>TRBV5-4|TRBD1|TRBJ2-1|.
CASSRAGTGVDEQFF
TGTGCCAGCAGCCGAGCAGGGACAGGGGTGGATGAGCAGTTCTTC
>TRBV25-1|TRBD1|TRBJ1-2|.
CASSDPTGTNYYGYTF
TGTGCCAGCAGTGATCCGACAGGGACGAATTACTATGGCTACACCTTC
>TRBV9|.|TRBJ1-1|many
CASSVGGATEAFF
TGTGCCAGCAGCGTGGGGGGCGCAACTGAAGCTTTCTTT
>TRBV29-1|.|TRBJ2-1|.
CGVEEELDSHNEQFF
TGCGGCGTTGAAGAGGAGTTGGACAGCCACAATGAGCAGTTCTTC
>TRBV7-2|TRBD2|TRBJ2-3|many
CASKGTSYTDTQYF
TGTGCCAGCAAAGGGACTAGCTACACAGATACGCAGTATTTT
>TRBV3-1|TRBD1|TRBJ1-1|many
CASSNRGLTEAFF
TGTGCCAGCAGCAACAGGGGGCTTACTGAAGCTTTCTTT
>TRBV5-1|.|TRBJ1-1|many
CASSPGRRAVSAFF
TGCGCCAGCAGCCCGGGACGGAGGGCCGTTTCAGCTTTCTTT
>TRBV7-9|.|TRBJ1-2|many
CASSRGETAYGYTF
TGTGCCAGCAGCCGAGGCGAGACAGCATATGGCTACACCTTC
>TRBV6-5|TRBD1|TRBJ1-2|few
CASSYSSQGAYGYTF
TGTGCCAGCAGTTACTCATCCCAGGGGGCGTATGGCTACACCTTC
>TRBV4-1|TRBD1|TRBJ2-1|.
CASSPDRVEQFF
TGCGCCAGCAGCCCGGACAGGGTTGAGCAGTTCTTC
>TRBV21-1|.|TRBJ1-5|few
CATQRTEIGQPQHF
TGTGCCACTCAACGGACAGAAATAGGTCAGCCCCAGCATTTT
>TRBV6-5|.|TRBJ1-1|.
CASSYLDGGSAFF
TGTGCCAGCAGTTACCTCGATGGGGGAAGCGCTTTCTTT
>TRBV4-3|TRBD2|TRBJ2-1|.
CASSPGTGLAKNEQFF
TGCGCCAGCAGCCCCGGTACGGGACTAGCGAAGAATGAGCAGTTCTTC
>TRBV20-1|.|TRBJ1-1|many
CSARDNSGREAFF
TGCAGTGCTAGAGATAATTCAGGACGTGAAGCTTTCTTT
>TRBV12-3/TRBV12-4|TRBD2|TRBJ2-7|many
CASSLTSGSYEQYF
TGTGCCAGCAGCCTTACTAGCGGCTCCTACGAGCAGTACTTC
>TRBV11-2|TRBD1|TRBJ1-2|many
CASSTPGQGRGYTF
TGTGCCAGCAGCACTCCCGGACAGGGAAGAGGCTACACCTTC
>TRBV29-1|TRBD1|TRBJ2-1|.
CSVEVDRSVEQFF
TGCAGCGTTGAAGTGGACAGGTCTGTTGAGCAGTTCTTC
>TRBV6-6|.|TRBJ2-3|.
CASSYVVRGLTDTQYF
TGTGCCAGCAGTTACGTTGTCCGGGGGCTCACAGATACGCAGTATTTT
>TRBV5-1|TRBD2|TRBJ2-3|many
CASSWGLAGGPEDTQYF
TGCGCCAGCAGCTGGGGACTAGCGGGGGGGCCTGAAGATACGCAGTATTTT
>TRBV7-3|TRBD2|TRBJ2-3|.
CASSASASGVGDTQYF
TGTGCCAGCAGCGCCTCCGCCAGCGGGGTGGGCGATACGCAGTATTTT
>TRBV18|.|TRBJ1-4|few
CASSPAGEKLFF
TGTGCCAGCTCACCGGCGGGGGAAAAACTGTTTTTT
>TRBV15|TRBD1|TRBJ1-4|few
CATSREQGAVSVNEKLFF
TGTGCCACCAGCAGGGAACAGGGGGCAGTAAGCGTTAATGAAAAACTGTTTTTT
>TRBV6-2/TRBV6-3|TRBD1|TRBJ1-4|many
CASSRQGDEKLFF
TGTGCCAGCAGCCGACAGGGGGATGAAAAACTGTTTTTT
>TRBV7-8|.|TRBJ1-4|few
CASSSFGTEATNEKLFF
TGTGCCAGCAGCTCTTTCGGTACCGAAGCAACTAATGAAAAACTGTTTTTT
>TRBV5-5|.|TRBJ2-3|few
CASRGRFADTQYF
TGTGCCAGCAGGGGGCGGTTCGCAGATACGCAGTATTTT
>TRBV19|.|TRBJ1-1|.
CASSILENTEAFF
TGTGCCAGTAGTATTTTGGAAAACACTGAAGCTTTCTTT